The present entry profiles one T cell receptor beta chain with its context. Its target is not known. The data were taken from a study of cytotoxic CD8 clonotypes in ibrutinib-treated CLL. Only in-frame clones appear in the TCRdb table, and some are missing; sequencing was by immunoSEQ multiplex PCR. The sample records approximately 170,000 clones, approximately 90% being singletons. The V gene lost 5 bases and the J gene lost 5 bases, with 9 bases spanning the gap. The CDR3 has 13 residues. Germline V CDR1 and CDR2: SEHNR, FQNEAQ (reference sequence). Findings of the study overall: Treatment left the uncommon public clonotypes either contracted or stable in frequency. There were differences in sampling times between sustained-remission and progressing patients.

This TCR was sampled from a human donor with chronic lymphocytic leukemia. Sequenced material: PBMCs, taken at disease progression, from a patient treated with ibrutinib. This chain uses TRBV7-9 with TRBJ2-2; no clear D. The CDR3 sequence is CASSPTVTGELFF. The CDR3 bases are TGTGCCAGCAGCCCCACGGTAACCGGGGAGCTGTTTTTT.